The next 13 T cell receptor beta chains were all read from a single sample in a study of shared clonotypes between healthy human individuals. Clones were sequenced by immunoSEQ multiplex PCR, and TCRdb holds only the in-frame ones, with some missing. Among some 2.1 million clones, 95% were seen once, and the ten largest hold around 0.13%. Sample: naive CD4+ T cells sorted from blood. This sample's subset: CD45RA+ positively selected. The receptors were gathered from a young man in good health.

The chain uses TRBV14 and TRBJ1-2; D is undetermined. Germline values: CDR1 SGHDN, CDR2 FVKESK. The length of the CDR3 is 14 residues. The V gene lost 1 base and the J gene lost 0 bases, with 6 bases spanning the gap. The CDR3: CASSQGAANYGYTF. The DNA for the CDR3 is TGTGCCAGCAGCCAAGGGGCAGCTAACTATGGCTACACCTTC.

This chain joins TRBV11-3 and TRBJ2-5; no clear D. Per germline, CDR1 SGHNT and CDR2 YENEEA. The CDR3 covers 13 residues. V lost 2 bases and J 4 bases, leaving 8 bases between the germline ends. In DNA form, the CDR3 reads TGTGCCAGCAGCTTAACGGTAGGAGAGACCCAGTACTTC. It codes for CASSLTVGETQYF.

The chain's CDR3 is CASTTTGSNQPQHF. DNA for the CDR3: TGTGCCAGTACTACGACAGGCTCCAATCAGCCCCAGCATTTT. The V and J genes are TRBV19 and TRBJ1-5; the D gene is possibly TRBD1 (6 bases). There are 14 residues in the CDR3. V lost 7 bases and J lost 3, with 13 bases in between. Germline V gene sequence: CDR1 LNHDA, CDR2 SQIVND (reference sequence).

The chain carries TRBV7-2 and TRBJ2-3; possibly TRBD1 for D (5 bases). Germline lookup yields CDR1 SGHTA and CDR2 FQGNSA. CDR3 length: 16 residues. Trimming left V 5 bases short and J 6 bases short, with 21 bases between. The CDR3 reads CASSLVGADVFDTQYF. CDR3 in DNA: TGTGCCAGCAGCCTTGTAGGGGCCGATGTTTTCGATACGCAGTATTTT.

V usage is TRBV27 and J usage is TRBJ2-7, with a tentative D call TRBD1 (5 bases). Germline CDR1 reads MNHEY; CDR2 reads SMNVEV (reference sequence). The CDR3 runs to 15 residues. Trimming removed 2 bases from V and 3 bases from J, with 14 bases in between. CDR3 amino acids: CASSLTPPGRYEQYF. The DNA of the CDR3 is TGTGCCAGCAGTTTAACCCCACCAGGGCGCTACGAGCAGTACTTC.

This clone was picked up one time. The chain recombines TRBV5-4 with TRBJ1-1, with 10 bases aligning to TRBD1. Germline V lookup: CDR1 SGHNT, CDR2 YYREEE (reference sequence). This CDR3 comprises 15 residues. V shed 4 bases and J 2 bases; nucleotides not matched to a gene: 5. The CDR3 protein is CASSGGQGGNTEAFF. In DNA, the CDR3 is TGTGCCAGCAGCGGCGGACAGGGGGGAAACACTGAAGCTTTCTTT.

The gene calls are TRBV6-1 and TRBJ2-2, with TRBD2 as a possible D gene (6 bases). CDR1 is MNHNS, CDR2 SASEGT, per germline. The ends were cut back, 6 bases at V and 5 bases at J, with 16 bases in the middle. The CDR3 spans 15 residues. The CDR3 sequence: CASSPGDLGTGELFF. The CDR3 DNA reads as TGTGCCAGCAGCCCGGGGGATCTGGGGACCGGGGAGCTGTTTTTT.

About this clone itself: The same CDR3 is also encoded by other DNA sequences in this sample. The chain has TRBV5-1 and TRBJ1-3, with D unresolved. The V end lost 4 bases, the J end lost 0 bases, and 8 bases lay between the germline ends. The CDR3 is 14 residues long. Germline-derived CDR1 and CDR2 are SGHRS and YFSETQ. The CDR3, as DNA: TGCGCCAGCAGCCCCGGCGGCTCTGGAAACACCATATATTTT. Translating gives CASSPGGSGNTIYF.

The V gene is TRBV10-3, the J gene TRBJ2-7; tentative D call: TRBD2 (5 bases). This CDR3 is 12 amino acids long. V lost 5 bases and J 2 bases, leaving 7 bases between the germline ends. CDR1 is ENHRY, CDR2 SYGVKD, per germline. This CDR3 is CAISSGTYEQYF. CDR3 DNA: TGTGCCATCAGTTCCGGGACCTACGAGCAGTACTTC.

The chain uses TRBV21-1 and TRBJ1-2. TRBV21-1 is classified as a pseudogene. This CDR3 spans 14 amino acids. Here the CDR3 DNA reads TGTGCCAGCAGCACCCCTCGACCCCACTATGGCTACACCTTC. This gives the protein CASSTPRPHYGYTF.

The rearrangement uses TRBV18 and TRBJ1-6; D not certain. The CDR3 sequence is 21 residues long. V lost 0 bases, J lost 3 bases, and 24 bases lay in between. The germline V gene encodes CDR1 KGHSH and CDR2 LQKENI. CDR3 in amino acids: CASSPPATESRTEYYNSPLHF. Here the CDR3 DNA reads TGTGCCAGCTCACCACCAGCTACAGAATCTAGGACGGAATACTATAATTCACCCCTCCACTTT.

The sample holds a few counts of this clone. The chain employs TRBV25-1 and TRBJ2-5; D uncertain. The CDR3 totals 11 residues. V was clipped by 0 bases and J by 5 bases, with 1 base between them. Germline CDR1 reads MGHDK; CDR2 reads SYGVNS. CDR3 coding DNA: TGTGCCAGCAGTGAATATGAGACCCAGTACTTC. It encodes CASSEYETQYF.

The gene calls are TRBV18 and TRBJ1-5; 7 nucleotides line up with TRBD1. Trimming cost V 3 bases and J 7 bases; bases outside gene matches: 12. Germline lookup yields CDR1 KGHSH and CDR2 LQKENI. This CDR3 contains 16 residues. The CDR3 region is CASSPIAGQGEQPQHF. The DNA of the CDR3 is TGTGCCAGCTCACCCATTGCGGGGCAGGGGGAACAGCCCCAGCATTTT.